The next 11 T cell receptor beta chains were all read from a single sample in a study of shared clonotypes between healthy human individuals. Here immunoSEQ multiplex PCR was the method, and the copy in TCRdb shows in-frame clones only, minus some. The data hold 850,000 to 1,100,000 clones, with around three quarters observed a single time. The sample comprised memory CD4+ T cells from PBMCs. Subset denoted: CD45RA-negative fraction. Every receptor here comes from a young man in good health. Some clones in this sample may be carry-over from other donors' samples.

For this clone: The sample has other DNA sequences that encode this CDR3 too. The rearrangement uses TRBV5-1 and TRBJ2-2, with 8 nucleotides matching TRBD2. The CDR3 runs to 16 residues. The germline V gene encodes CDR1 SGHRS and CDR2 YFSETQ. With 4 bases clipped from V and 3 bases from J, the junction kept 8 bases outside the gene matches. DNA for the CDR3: TGCGCCAGCAGCCCTCGTGCGGGGGGCGACACCGGGGAGCTGTTTTTT. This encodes CASSPRAGGDTGELFF.

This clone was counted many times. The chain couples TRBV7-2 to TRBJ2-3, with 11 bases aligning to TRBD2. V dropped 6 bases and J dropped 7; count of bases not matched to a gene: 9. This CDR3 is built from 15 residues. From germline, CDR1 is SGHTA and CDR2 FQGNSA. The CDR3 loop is CASSGLAGHINTQYF. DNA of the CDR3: TGTGCCAGCAGTGGACTAGCGGGTCACATCAATACGCAGTATTTT.

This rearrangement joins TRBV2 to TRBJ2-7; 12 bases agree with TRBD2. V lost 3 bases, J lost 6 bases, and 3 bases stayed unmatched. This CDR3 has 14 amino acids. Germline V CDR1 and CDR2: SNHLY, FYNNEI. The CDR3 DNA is TGTGCCAGCAGTGAGTCTAGCGGGAGGGCCGAGCAGTACTTC. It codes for CASSESSGRAEQYF.

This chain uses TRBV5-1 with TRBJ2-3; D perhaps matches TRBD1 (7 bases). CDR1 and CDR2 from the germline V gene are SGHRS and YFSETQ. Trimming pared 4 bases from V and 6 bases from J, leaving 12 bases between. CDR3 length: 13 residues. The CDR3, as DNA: TGCGCCAGCAGCGAGCAGGGGGGTGATACGCAGTATTTT. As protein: CASSEQGGDTQYF. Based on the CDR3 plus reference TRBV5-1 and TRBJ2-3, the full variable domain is KAGVTQTPRYLIKTRGQQVTLSCSPISGHRSVSWYQQTPGQGLQFLFEYFSETQRNKGNFPGRFSGRQFSNSRSEMNVSTLELGDSALYLCASSEQGGDTQYFGPGTRLTVL.

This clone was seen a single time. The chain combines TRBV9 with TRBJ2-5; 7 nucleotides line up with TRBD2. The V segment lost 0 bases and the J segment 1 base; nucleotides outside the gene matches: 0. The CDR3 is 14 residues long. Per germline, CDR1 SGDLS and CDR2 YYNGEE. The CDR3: CASSVAGGQETQYF. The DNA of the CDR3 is TGTGCCAGCAGCGTAGCGGGGGGCCAAGAGACCCAGTACTTC.

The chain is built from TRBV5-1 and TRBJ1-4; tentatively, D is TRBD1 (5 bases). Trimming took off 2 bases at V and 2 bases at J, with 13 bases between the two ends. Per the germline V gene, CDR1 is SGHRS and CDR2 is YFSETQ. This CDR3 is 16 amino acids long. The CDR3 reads CASSFVSGGTNEKLFF. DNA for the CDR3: TGCGCCAGCAGCTTCGTTTCGGGGGGGACTAATGAAAAACTGTTTTTT.

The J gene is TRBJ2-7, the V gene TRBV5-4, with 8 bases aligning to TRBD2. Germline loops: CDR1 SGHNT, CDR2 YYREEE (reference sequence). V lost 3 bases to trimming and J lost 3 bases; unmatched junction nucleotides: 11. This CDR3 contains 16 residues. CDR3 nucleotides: TGTGCCAGCAGCTGGGGGGGGGCGGGAGGAAGCTACGAGCAGTACTTC. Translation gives CASSWGGAGGSYEQYF. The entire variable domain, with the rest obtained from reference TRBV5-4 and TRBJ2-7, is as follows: ETGVTQSPTHLIKTRGQQVTLRCSSQSGHNTVSWYQQALGQGPQFIFQYYREEENGRGNFPPRFSGLQFPNYSSELNVNALELDDSALYLCASSWGGAGGSYEQYFGPGTRLTVT.

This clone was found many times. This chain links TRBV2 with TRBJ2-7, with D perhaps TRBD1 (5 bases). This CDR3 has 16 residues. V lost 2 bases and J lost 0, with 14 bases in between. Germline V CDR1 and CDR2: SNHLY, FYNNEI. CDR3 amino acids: CASSEYGAGFSYEQYF. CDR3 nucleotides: TGTGCCAGCAGTGAATATGGGGCAGGTTTCTCCTACGAGCAGTACTTC.

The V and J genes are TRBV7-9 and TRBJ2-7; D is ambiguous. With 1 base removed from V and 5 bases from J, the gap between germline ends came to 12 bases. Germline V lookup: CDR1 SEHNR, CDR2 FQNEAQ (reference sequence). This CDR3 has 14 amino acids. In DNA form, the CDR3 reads TGTGCCAGCAGCTTAGGGTCTGGGTTCAACGAGCAGTACTTC. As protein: CASSLGSGFNEQYF.

CDR3 sequence: CAWSRKMTGSGNTIYF. The CDR3 nucleotides read TGTGCCTGGAGTCGCAAAATGACAGGGTCTGGAAACACCATATATTTT. The chain links TRBV30 to TRBJ1-3; the match to TRBD1 covers 7 bases. The germline V gene has CDR1 GTSNPN and CDR2 SVGIG (reference sequence). There are 16 residues in the CDR3. After removal of 2 bases from V and 1 base from J, the junction contained 8 bases not matched to a gene.

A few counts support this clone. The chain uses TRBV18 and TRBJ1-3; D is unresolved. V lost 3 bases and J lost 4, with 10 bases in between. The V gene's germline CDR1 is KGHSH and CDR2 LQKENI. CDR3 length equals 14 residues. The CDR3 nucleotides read TGTGCCAGCTCACCGATTGGGTCGGGAAACACCATATATTTT. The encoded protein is CASSPIGSGNTIYF.